The 19 T cell receptor beta chains listed next were all sequenced from one sample in a study of blood T cell repertoires in COVID-19. The repertoire was sequenced with immunoSEQ multiplex PCR; TCRdb's copy has only in-frame clones and lacks some. The table records a few hundred thousand clones, about nine tenths of them present only once. Sequencing used peripheral blood. All receptors derive from a woman aged 25 to 45 who had recovered from COVID-19.

This sequence joins TRBV30 and TRBJ2-7, with no clear D. CDR1 GTSNPN and CDR2 SVGIG come from the germline V gene (reference sequence). CDR3 length: 12 residues. V lost 7 bases and J lost 1, with 11 bases in between. As DNA, the CDR3 is TGTGCCTCCGATTACGGGTCCTACGAGCAGTACTTC. This translates into CASDYGSYEQYF.

The chain recombines TRBV7-3 with TRBJ2-2; D remains unclear. Germline CDR1 reads SGHTA; CDR2 reads FQGTGA. Trimming shortened V by 4 bases and J by 7 bases, and 10 bases separated the two germline ends. This CDR3 spans 13 amino acids. CDR3 nucleotides: TGTGCCAGCAGCTCCAACGGTGGCGGGGAGCTGTTTTTT. Translated: CASSSNGGGELFF.

The chain employs TRBV6-5 and TRBJ2-3, with D possibly being TRBD2 (6 bases). Germline loops: CDR1 MNHEY, CDR2 SVGAGI. The germline V and J ends were trimmed by 0 bases and 1 base, with 11 bases remaining between them. CDR3 length: 16 residues. CDR3 sequence (DNA): TGTGCCAGCAGTTACTCTAAGGCTAGCGGCACAGATACGCAGTATTTT. It codes for CASSYSKASGTDTQYF.

The chain links TRBV6-5 to TRBJ1-3, with D tentatively TRBD1 (6 bases). Trimming took 0 bases from V and 2 from J, leaving 11 bases between them. The CDR3 has 16 residues. Germline lookup yields CDR1 MNHEY and CDR2 SVGAGI. CDR3 DNA: TGTGCCAGCAGTTACTCGACAGGCGAAACTGGAAACACCATATATTTT. Translation gives CASSYSTGETGNTIYF.

This clone was detected only once. This chain uses TRBV15 with TRBJ2-7; 8 bases are shared with TRBD1. The CDR3 extends over 15 amino acids. CDR1 and CDR2 from the germline V gene are LNHNV and YYDKDF (reference sequence). J lost 3 bases, V lost 0 bases, and 4 bases had no gene match. The CDR3 sequence is CATSRETGVSYEQYF. The CDR3 DNA reads TGTGCCACCAGCAGAGAGACAGGGGTAAGCTACGAGCAGTACTTC.

J is TRBJ1-4 and V is TRBV7-8; the match to TRBD1 covers 7 bases. Germline-derived CDR1 and CDR2 are SGHVS and FQNEAQ. Trimming took 3 bases from V and 5 from J; bases not matched to a gene: 3. The CDR3 runs 14 residues. The CDR3 nucleotides read TGTGCCAGCAGCTTGGGGACAGCGAATGAAAAACTGTTTTTT. This codes for CASSLGTANEKLFF.

This chain connects TRBV7-2 to TRBJ2-2; no clear D. Germline-derived CDR1 and CDR2 are SGHTA and FQGNSA. V lost 1 base and J lost 0, with 3 bases in between. The CDR3 consists of 14 residues. The CDR3 DNA reads TGTGCCAGCAGCTTAGACACGAACACCGGGGAGCTGTTTTTT. Protein sequence: CASSLDTNTGELFF. Filled out from reference TRBV7-2 and TRBJ2-2, the complete variable domain reads GAGVSQSPSNKVTEKGKDVELRCDPISGHTALYWYRQSLGQGLEFLIYFQGNSAPDKSGLPSDRFSAERTGGSVSTLTIQRTQQEDSAVYLCASSLDTNTGELFFGEGSRLTVL.

The J gene is TRBJ2-1, the V gene TRBV4-2; perhaps TRBD2 as D (7 bases). Germline V gene data show CDR1 as LGHNA and CDR2 as YNFKEQ. Trimming pared 0 bases from V and 6 bases from J, leaving 15 bases between. This CDR3 contains 16 residues. The CDR3 loop reads CASSQDGGGAVNEQFF. The CDR3 nucleotides read TGTGCCAGCAGCCAAGATGGTGGGGGGGCCGTCAATGAGCAGTTCTTC.

The genes are TRBV5-1 and TRBJ1-2; no definite D call. Germline assignment: CDR1 SGHRS and CDR2 YFSETQ. V was cut by 4 bases and J by 3 bases, with 13 bases left in between. There are 14 residues in the CDR3. The CDR3 DNA sequence: TGCGCCAGCAGCGAGGTTCGGGGTTACTATGGCTACACCTTC. Residues: CASSEVRGYYGYTF.

The CDR3 loop reads CASSPGLGEQYF. In DNA form, the CDR3 reads TGTGCCAGCTCACCTGGACTGGGAGAGCAGTACTTC. The chain joins TRBV18 to TRBJ2-7; D possibly corresponds to TRBD2 (5 bases). Germline V lookup: CDR1 KGHSH, CDR2 LQKENI. V dropped 3 bases and J dropped 7 bases, with 10 bases sitting between them. This CDR3 has 12 amino acids.

The rearrangement uses TRBV7-7 and TRBJ2-5; 7 bases map to TRBD2. The CDR3 runs 15 residues. In germline, CDR1 is SSHAT, CDR2 FNYEAQ (reference sequence). V dropped 1 base and J dropped 2; count of bases not matched to a gene: 4. The CDR3 here is CASSLVGGVQETQYF. The CDR3 DNA sequence: TGTGCCAGCAGCTTAGTTGGGGGGGTACAAGAGACCCAGTACTTC.

This chain uses TRBV29-1 with TRBJ2-4; possible D gene TRBD2, 5 bases. V lost 5 bases, J lost 8 bases, and 13 bases lay in between. The germline gives CDR1 SQVTM, CDR2 ANQGSEA. The CDR3 length is 12 residues. In DNA form, the CDR3 reads TGCAGCGTTCGAGCGGTTAAAGACATTCAGTACTTC. This sequence encodes CSVRAVKDIQYF.

V gene TRBV7-2 combines with J gene TRBJ1-1, with D perhaps TRBD1 (6 bases). Germline CDR1 reads SGHTA; CDR2 reads FQGNSA. The CDR3 has 11 residues. V shed 7 bases and J shed 10 bases, with 13 bases lying between them. CDR3 DNA sequence: TGTGCCAGCACCCAGGGCAGGGGAGCTTTCTTT. It yields the protein CASTQGRGAFF.

The chain joins TRBV4-2 to TRBJ2-5; the match to TRBD2 covers 9 bases. This CDR3 spans 17 amino acids. After removal of 4 bases from V and 0 bases from J, the junction contained 9 bases not matched to a gene. CDR1 LGHNA and CDR2 YNFKEQ come from the germline V gene. The CDR3 loop reads CASSPFSSGGNQETQYF. CDR3 nucleotide sequence: TGTGCCAGCAGCCCCTTTAGCAGCGGGGGGAACCAAGAGACCCAGTACTTC.

CDR3 DNA: TGTGCCAGCAGCTCAATTGGGGCAAGGGCGGACATTCAGTACTTC. Protein product: CASSSIGARADIQYF. This chain connects TRBV7-9 to TRBJ2-4, with D possibly TRBD1 on 5 matching bases. V was trimmed by 4 bases and J by 8 bases, leaving 18 bases between them. Germline-derived CDR1 and CDR2 are SEHNR and FQNEAQ (reference sequence). The CDR3 loop spans 15 amino acids. The full variable domain, its missing parts supplied by reference TRBV7-9 and TRBJ2-4, is DTGVSQNPRHKITKRGQNVTFRCDPISEHNRLYWYRQTLGQGPEFLTYFQNEAQLEKSRLLSDRFSAERPKGSFSTLEIQRTEQGDSAMYLCASSSIGARADIQYFGAGTRLSVL.

The chain's CDR3 is CASSFISGGPYEQYF. The CDR3, as DNA: TGTGCCAGCAGTTTTATTTCGGGGGGGCCCTACGAGCAGTACTTC. The chain combines TRBV27 with TRBJ2-7, with 8 bases that match TRBD2. Germline V gene data show CDR1 as MNHEY and CDR2 as SMNVEV (reference sequence). This CDR3 is 15 amino acids long. With 3 bases clipped from V and 2 bases from J, the junction kept 6 bases outside the gene matches.

This sequence joins TRBV15 and TRBJ2-5; D is undetermined. The V gene lost 8 bases and the J gene lost 2 bases, with 15 bases spanning the gap. Germline assignment: CDR1 LNHNV and CDR2 YYDKDF (reference sequence). The CDR3 contains 14 residues. The CDR3 here is CATATFSGQETQYF. The CDR3 coding sequence is TGTGCCACCGCCACCTTTTCCGGGCAAGAGACCCAGTACTTC.

The rearrangement uses TRBV7-9 and TRBJ2-7, with a tentative D call TRBD2 (6 bases). The CDR3 covers 17 residues. Germline CDR1 is SEHNR and CDR2 is FQNEAQ (reference sequence). Trimming cost V 7 bases and J 2 bases, with 24 bases left between them. As DNA, the CDR3 is TGTGCCAGCACCCCACCTATAAAGACTAGGGGCCCCTACGAGCAGTACTTC. This codes for CASTPPIKTRGPYEQYF.

The chain recombines TRBV27 with TRBJ1-5; D is possibly TRBD1 (5 bases). The germline V and J ends were trimmed by 2 bases and 0 bases, with 11 bases remaining between them. The germline V gene has CDR1 MNHEY and CDR2 SMNVEV (reference sequence). The CDR3 spans 16 residues. CDR3 residues: CASSLGRGYSNQPQHF. As DNA, the CDR3 is TGTGCCAGCAGTTTAGGAAGGGGATATAGCAATCAGCCCCAGCATTTT.